Listed below are T cell receptor beta chains from one sample, sequenced in a study of PD-L1 blockade in urothelial cancer. Clones were sequenced by immunoSEQ multiplex PCR, and TCRdb holds only the in-frame ones, with some missing. The sample consists of over 15,000 clones, roughly 90% of them appearing once. Sequenced here: PBMCs, sampled around atezolizumab (anti-PD-L1) treatment. The source is a man aged 50 to 59 with urothelial cancer. The CDR3 runs from the conserved cysteine through the conserved F or W. D genes are given only for firm matches. Size values are once, few and many counts, or a class for expanded clones, and some rows have none.

D,V,J,size,CDR3,DNA
TRBD1,TRBV7-9,TRBJ2-6,few,CASSSSRDRVRYGANVLTF,TGTGCCAGCAGCTCATCCCGGGACAGGGTTCGTTATGGGGCCAACGTCCTGACTTTC
NA,TRBV27,TRBJ2-1,NA,CASSPLPLAEQFF,TGTGCCAGCAGTCCCCTTCCTCTAGCTGAGCAGTTCTTC
TRBD1,TRBV27,TRBJ1-2,NA,CASSLGWTGARPNYGYTF,TGTGCCAGCAGTTTAGGATGGACAGGGGCCCGACCTAACTATGGCTACACCTTC
TRBD1,TRBV19,TRBJ2-3,NA,CASSTTGGGPDTQYF,TGTGCCAGTAGTACAACAGGGGGAGGACCAGATACGCAGTATTTT
NA,TRBV5-1,TRBJ1-2,NA,CASSQQVPGYGYTF,TGCGCCAGCAGCCAGCAGGTCCCTGGGTATGGCTACACCTTC
TRBD2,TRBV5-4,TRBJ2-7,once,CASSLARTSGSYEQYF,TGTGCCAGCAGCTTGGCAAGAACTAGCGGGTCGTACGAGCAGTACTTC
TRBD2,TRBV11-2,TRBJ2-2,once,CASSHRAGRDTGELFF,TGTGCCAGCAGCCATCGGGCCGGGAGGGACACCGGGGAGCTGTTTTTT
TRBD1,TRBV5-1,TRBJ2-2,NA,CASSLLTGNTGELFF,TGCGCCAGCAGCTTATTGACAGGGAATACCGGGGAGCTGTTTTTT
NA,TRBV19,TRBJ1-2,once,CASSMVGRRESNYGYTF,TGTGCCAGTAGTATGGTGGGTAGGAGGGAGTCGAACTATGGCTACACCTTC
TRBD1,TRBV9,TRBJ2-1,NA,CASSAYSGTGFFEQFF,TGTGCCAGCAGCGCATACTCCGGGACAGGGTTTTTTGAGCAGTTCTTC
TRBD1,TRBV6-6,TRBJ1-1,NA,CASRTTGVDTEAFF,TGTGCCAGCAGAACCACAGGGGTGGACACTGAAGCTTTCTTT
NA,TRBV19,TRBJ1-4,NA,CASSWGDSRLFF,TGTGCCAGTAGTTGGGGGGACTCGAGACTGTTTTTT
NA,TRBV27,TRBJ2-1,NA,CASSPTPGRHRGGEQFF,TGTGCCAGCAGTCCCACACCGGGACGCCATCGAGGGGGTGAGCAGTTCTTC
NA,TRBV6-5,TRBJ2-5,NA,CASSYSLVAQETQYF,TGTGCCAGCAGTTACTCGCTAGTAGCCCAAGAGACCCAGTACTTC
NA,TRBV6-1,TRBJ2-6,NA,CASSEGGGTGANVLTF,TGTGCCAGCAGTGAGGGAGGGGGGACTGGGGCCAACGTCCTGACTTTC
NA,TRBV28,TRBJ1-5,few,CASSSLWGVHRERILENQPQHF,TGTGCCAGCAGTTCATTATGGGGCGTGCACAGGGAACGAATTCTGGAGAATCAGCCCCAGCATTTT
NA,TRBV28,TRBJ2-3,NA,CASSPGQDTQYF,TGTGCCAGCAGTCCTGGACAGGATACGCAGTATTTT
TRBD1,TRBV29-1,TRBJ2-1,NA,CSVRTGGNEQFF,TGCAGCGTACGGACAGGGGGCAATGAGCAGTTCTTC
NA,TRBV2,TRBJ2-7,NA,CASSTSSYEQYF,TGTGCCAGCAGCACTAGTTCCTACGAGCAGTACTTC
TRBD1,TRBV7-9,TRBJ1-1,NA,CASSPTGAGTEAFF,TGTGCCAGCAGCCCGACAGGGGCCGGCACTGAAGCTTTCTTT
NA,TRBV7-2,TRBJ2-7,NA,CASSLNGQGPAEQYF,TGTGCCAGCAGCTTAAATGGTCAGGGGCCTGCGGAGCAGTACTTC
TRBD2,TRBV2,TRBJ2-7,once,CASSGAGGNSYEQYF,TGTGCCAGCAGTGGGGCGGGGGGGAACTCCTACGAGCAGTACTTC
TRBD2,TRBV4-3,TRBJ2-7,NA,CASSQVWTSGYEQYF,TGCGCCAGCAGCCAAGTCTGGACTAGCGGCTACGAGCAGTACTTC
NA,TRBV29-1,TRBJ2-2,NA,CSVGGVGELFF,TGCAGCGTCGGAGGGGTTGGGGAGCTGTTTTTT
NA,TRBV27,TRBJ2-7,NA,CASSIGQLYEQYF,TGTGCCAGCAGTATAGGACAGCTCTACGAGCAGTACTTC
TRBD2,TRBV7-2,TRBJ2-3,NA,CASSPSGREIDTQYF,TGTGCCAGCAGCCCTAGCGGGAGGGAGATAGATACGCAGTATTTT
TRBD1,TRBV30,TRBJ2-5,NA,CAWSLGTVKETQYF,TGTGCCTGGAGTTTGGGGACAGTGAAAGAGACCCAGTACTTC
NA,TRBV19,TRBJ1-4,NA,CASSTGWRANEKLFF,TGTGCCAGTAGCACCGGGTGGCGAGCTAATGAAAAACTGTTTTTT
TRBD1,TRBV5-4,TRBJ2-7,NA,CASSPGQGGYEQYF,TGTGCCAGCAGCCCCGGACAGGGGGGCTACGAGCAGTACTTC
NA,TRBV4-1,TRBJ2-1,few,CASSQDQPQSHNEQFF,TGCGCCAGCAGCCAAGATCAGCCACAGTCTCACAATGAGCAGTTCTTC
NA,TRBV7-6,TRBJ1-3,once,CASSLGRPSSGNTIYF,TGTGCCAGCAGCTTAGGCAGGCCTTCCTCTGGAAACACCATATATTTT
TRBD2,TRBV4-3,TRBJ2-7,NA,CASSLSTSGSSYEQYF,TGCGCCAGCAGCCTCTCAACTAGCGGGAGTTCCTACGAGCAGTACTTC
TRBD1,TRBV5-6,TRBJ1-2,NA,CASSTPGQSYGYTF,TGTGCCAGCAGCACGCCGGGACAGAGCTATGGCTACACCTTC
NA,TRBV11-2,TRBJ2-1,NA,CASSLVASGVEQFF,TGTGCCAGCAGCTTAGTGGCGTCGGGGGTTGAGCAGTTCTTC
NA,TRBV6-5,TRBJ1-4,NA,CASSYFRDTNEKLFF,TGTGCCAGCAGTTACTTCAGGGATACTAATGAAAAACTGTTTTTT